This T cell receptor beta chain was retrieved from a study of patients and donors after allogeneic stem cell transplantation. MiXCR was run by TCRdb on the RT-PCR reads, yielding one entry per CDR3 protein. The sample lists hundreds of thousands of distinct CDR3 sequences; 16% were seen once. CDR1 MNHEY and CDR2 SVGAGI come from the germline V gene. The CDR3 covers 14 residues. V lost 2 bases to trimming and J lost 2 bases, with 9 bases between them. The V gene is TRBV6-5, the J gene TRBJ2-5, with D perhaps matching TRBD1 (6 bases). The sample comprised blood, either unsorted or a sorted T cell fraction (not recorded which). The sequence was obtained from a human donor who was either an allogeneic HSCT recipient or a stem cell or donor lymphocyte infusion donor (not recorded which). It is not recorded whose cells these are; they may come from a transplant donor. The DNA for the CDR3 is TGTGCCAGCAGTTACCCAGGGGAACAAGAGACCCAGTACTTC. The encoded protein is CASSYPGEQETQYF.